This T cell receptor beta chain originates from a study of neurological immune-mediated disorders. It was by 5'RACE with 10-nucleotide random UMIs that the cDNA was made. TCRdb reprocessed the 5' RACE reads via MiXCR and lists one record per CDR3 protein. The sample has 60,000 to 85,000 distinct CDR3 sequences; 5% to 5.5% are singletons. This clonotype was recorded at least ten times. The antigen remains unidentified. CDR3 size: 20 residues. The ends lost 0 bases at V and 0 bases at J; junction bases unmatched: 11. CDR1 and CDR2 from the germline V gene are SEHNR and FQNEAQ (reference sequence). Study-wide results and caveats: No CDR3 amino acid sequences were shared by expanded clones across subjects, suggesting private repertoires in all groups.

The V and J genes are TRBV7-9 and TRBJ2-1, with 10 bases identical to TRBD2. The sequenced sample was PBMCs. The TCR comes from a woman aged 25 to 39 with multiple sclerosis. CDR3 coding DNA: TGTGCCAGCAGCTTAGCGAGGGGGACTAGCGAGGCGAGCTCCTACAATGAGCAGTTCTTC. Translated, it gives CASSLARGTSEASSYNEQFF.